A single T cell receptor beta chain is shown here with its context. This sample is drawn from a study of shared clonotypes between healthy human individuals. The CDR3 extends over 13 amino acids. Trimming removed 7 bases at V and 0 bases at J, with 9 bases between. Germline V gene sequence: CDR1 ENHRY, CDR2 SYGVKD. This table comes from immunoSEQ multiplex PCR, and its TCRdb copy is limited to in-frame clones, with some not included. Of about 110,000 clones in the sample, 65% to 75% are singletons; the top ten hold almost 25%. This TCR was recovered from a woman in her 30s in good health. This sequence joins TRBV10-3 and TRBJ1-2; no clear D. Material for sequencing was memory CD8+ T cells sorted from blood. Subset defined: CD45RO+ cells pooled with CCR7-negative TemRA cells. As DNA, the CDR3 is TGTGCCATCACTCCGACGGCTAACTATGGCTACACCTTC. It yields the protein CAITPTANYGYTF.